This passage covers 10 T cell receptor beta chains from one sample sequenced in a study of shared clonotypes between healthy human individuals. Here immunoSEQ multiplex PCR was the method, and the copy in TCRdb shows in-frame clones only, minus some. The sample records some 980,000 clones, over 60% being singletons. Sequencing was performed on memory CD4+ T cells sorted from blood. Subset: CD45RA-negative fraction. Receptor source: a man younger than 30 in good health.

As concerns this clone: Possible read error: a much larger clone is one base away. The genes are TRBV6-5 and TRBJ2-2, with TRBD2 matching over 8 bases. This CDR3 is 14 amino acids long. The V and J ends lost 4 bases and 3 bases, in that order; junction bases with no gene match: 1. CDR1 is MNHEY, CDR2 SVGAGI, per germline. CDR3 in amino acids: CASSWGLDTGELFF. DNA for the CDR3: TGTGCCAGCAGTTGGGGACTAGACACCGGGGAGCTGTTTTTT.

CDR3 sequence reads: CASSAPGQVYGYTF. CDR3 DNA: TGCGCCAGCAGCGCGCCTGGACAGGTTTATGGCTACACCTTC. The chain combines TRBV5-1 with TRBJ1-2; 7 bases are shared with TRBD1. The V gene's germline CDR1 is SGHRS and CDR2 YFSETQ. The trim removed 4 bases at V and 5 bases at J, leaving 8 bases unmatched. The CDR3 is 14 amino acids.

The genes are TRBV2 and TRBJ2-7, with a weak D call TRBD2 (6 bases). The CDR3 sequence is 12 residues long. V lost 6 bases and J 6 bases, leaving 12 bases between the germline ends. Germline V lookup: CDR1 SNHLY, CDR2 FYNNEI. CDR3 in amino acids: CASRGEVPEQYF. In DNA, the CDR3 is TGTGCCAGCAGGGGGGAGGTCCCCGAGCAGTACTTC. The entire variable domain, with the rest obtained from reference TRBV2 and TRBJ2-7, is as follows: EPEVTQTPSHQVTQMGQEVILRCVPISNHLYFYWYRQILGQKVEFLVSFYNNEISEKSEIFDDQFSVERPDGSNFTLKIRSTKLEDSAMYFCASRGEVPEQYFGPGTRLTVT.

The CDR3 bases are TGTGCCAGCAGTGAAGGGGGACCCAATGAGCAGTTCTTC. This encodes CASSEGGPNEQFF. V and J are TRBV2 and TRBJ2-1, with D perhaps given as TRBD1 or TRBD2 (5 bases each). Trimming took 1 base from V and 6 from J, leaving 7 bases between them. CDR1 is SNHLY and CDR2 is FYNNEI in the germline V gene. The CDR3 totals 13 residues.

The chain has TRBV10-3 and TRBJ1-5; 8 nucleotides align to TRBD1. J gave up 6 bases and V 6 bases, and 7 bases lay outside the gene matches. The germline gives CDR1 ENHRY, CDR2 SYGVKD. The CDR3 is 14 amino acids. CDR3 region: CAIRKQGDGQPQHF. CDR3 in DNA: TGTGCCATCAGGAAACAGGGGGACGGTCAGCCCCAGCATTTT.

Here the CDR3 DNA reads TGTGCCAGCAGTTTTGGGGGTAAGACTGAAGCTTTCTTT. Translating it yields CASSFGGKTEAFF. This sequence joins TRBV27 and TRBJ1-1, with D perhaps TRBD1 (5 bases). The CDR3 covers 13 residues. The V gene lost 3 bases and the J gene lost 5 bases, with 10 bases spanning the gap. Germline V gene sequence: CDR1 MNHEY, CDR2 SMNVEV (reference sequence).

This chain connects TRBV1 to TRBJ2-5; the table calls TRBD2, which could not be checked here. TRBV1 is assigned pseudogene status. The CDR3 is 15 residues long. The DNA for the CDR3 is TGCACCAGCAGGGAGGGGGGGCCTCGAGGAGAGACCCAGTACTTC. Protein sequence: CTSREGGPRGETQYF.

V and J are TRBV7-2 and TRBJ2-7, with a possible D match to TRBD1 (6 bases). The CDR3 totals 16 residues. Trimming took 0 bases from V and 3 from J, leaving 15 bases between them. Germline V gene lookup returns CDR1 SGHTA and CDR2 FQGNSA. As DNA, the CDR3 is TGTGCCAGCAGCTTAGCCTTTAACAGGGCTTTCTACGAGCAGTACTTC. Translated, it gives CASSLAFNRAFYEQYF.

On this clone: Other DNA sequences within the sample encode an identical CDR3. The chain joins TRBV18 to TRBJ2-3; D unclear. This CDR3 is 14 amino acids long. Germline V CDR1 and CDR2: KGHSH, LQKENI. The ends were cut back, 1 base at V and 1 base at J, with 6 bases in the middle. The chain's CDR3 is CASSPRQGTDTQYF. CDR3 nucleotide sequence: TGTGCCAGCTCACCACGGCAAGGCACAGATACGCAGTATTTT.

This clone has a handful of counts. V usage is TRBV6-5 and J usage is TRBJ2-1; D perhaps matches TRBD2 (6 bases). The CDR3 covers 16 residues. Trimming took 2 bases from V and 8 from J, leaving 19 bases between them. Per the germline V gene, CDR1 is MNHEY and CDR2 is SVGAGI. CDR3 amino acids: CASSYQGLRVVHEQFF. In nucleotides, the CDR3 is TGTGCCAGCAGTTACCAAGGACTAAGAGTCGTCCATGAGCAGTTCTTC.